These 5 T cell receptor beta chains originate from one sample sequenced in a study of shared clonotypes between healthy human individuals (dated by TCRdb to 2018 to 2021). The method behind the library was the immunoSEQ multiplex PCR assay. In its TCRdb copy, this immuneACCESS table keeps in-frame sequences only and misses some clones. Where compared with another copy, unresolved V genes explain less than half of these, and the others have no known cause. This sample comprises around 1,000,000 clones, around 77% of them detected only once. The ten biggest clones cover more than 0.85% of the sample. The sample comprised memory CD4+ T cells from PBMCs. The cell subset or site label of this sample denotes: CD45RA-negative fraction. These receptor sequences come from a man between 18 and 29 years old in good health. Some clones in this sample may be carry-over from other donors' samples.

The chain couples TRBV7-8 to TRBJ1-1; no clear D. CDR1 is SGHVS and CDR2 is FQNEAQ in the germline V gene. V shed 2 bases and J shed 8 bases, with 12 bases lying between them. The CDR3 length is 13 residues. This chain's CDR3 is CASSLRAGLEAFF. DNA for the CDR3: TGTGCCAGCAGCTTACGGGCAGGACTAGAAGCTTTCTTT.

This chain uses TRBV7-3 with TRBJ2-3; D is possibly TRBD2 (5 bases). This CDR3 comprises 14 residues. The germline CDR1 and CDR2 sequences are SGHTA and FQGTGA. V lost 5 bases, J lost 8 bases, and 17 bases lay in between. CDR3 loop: CASSPGLELGTQYF. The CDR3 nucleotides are TGTGCCAGCAGCCCAGGACTCGAGCTGGGTACGCAGTATTTT.

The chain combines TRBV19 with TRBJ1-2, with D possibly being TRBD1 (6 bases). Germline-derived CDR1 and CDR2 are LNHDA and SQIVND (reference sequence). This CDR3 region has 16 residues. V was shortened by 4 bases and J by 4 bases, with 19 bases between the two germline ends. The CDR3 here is CASSKRTVVVPYGYTF. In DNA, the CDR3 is TGTGCCAGTAGTAAAAGGACAGTAGTGGTTCCCTATGGCTACACCTTC.

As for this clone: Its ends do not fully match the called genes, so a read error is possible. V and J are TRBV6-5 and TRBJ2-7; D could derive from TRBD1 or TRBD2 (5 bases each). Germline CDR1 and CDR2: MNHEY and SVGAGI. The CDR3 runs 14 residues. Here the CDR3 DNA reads TGTGCCAGCAGTGACTCGGGACGGACCCTCGAGCAGTACTTC. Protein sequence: CASSDSGRTLEQYF.

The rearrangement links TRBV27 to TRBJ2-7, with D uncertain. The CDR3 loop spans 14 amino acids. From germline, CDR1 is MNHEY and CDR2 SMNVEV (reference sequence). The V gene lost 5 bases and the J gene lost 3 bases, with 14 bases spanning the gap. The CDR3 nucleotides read TGTGCCAGCAGTGGAGAGGAATTGATCTACGAGCAGTACTTC. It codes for CASSGEELIYEQYF.